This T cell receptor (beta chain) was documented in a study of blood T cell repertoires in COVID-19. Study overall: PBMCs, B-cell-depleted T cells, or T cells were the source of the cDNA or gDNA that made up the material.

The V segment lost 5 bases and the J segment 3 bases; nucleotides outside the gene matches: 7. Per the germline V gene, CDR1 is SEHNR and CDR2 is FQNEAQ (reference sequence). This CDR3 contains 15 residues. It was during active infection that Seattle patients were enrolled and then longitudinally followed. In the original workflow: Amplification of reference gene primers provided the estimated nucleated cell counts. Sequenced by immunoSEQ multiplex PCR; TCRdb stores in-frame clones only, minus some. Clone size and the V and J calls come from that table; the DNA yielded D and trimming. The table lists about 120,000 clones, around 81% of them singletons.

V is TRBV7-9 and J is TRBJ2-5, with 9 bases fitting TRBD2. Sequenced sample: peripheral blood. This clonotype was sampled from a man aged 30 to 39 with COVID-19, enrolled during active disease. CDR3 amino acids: CASSVLAGPEETQYF. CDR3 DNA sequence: TGTGCCAGCAGCGTTCTAGCGGGACCGGAAGAGACCCAGTACTTC.